These 22 T cell receptor beta chains came from one sample sequenced in a study of shared clonotypes between healthy human individuals. Here immunoSEQ multiplex PCR was the method, and the copy in TCRdb shows in-frame clones only, minus some. Here the sample spans a few million clones, approximately 94% being singletons. The sequencing sample was made of naive CD4+ T cells sorted from blood. Documented subset: CD45RA+ positively selected. These receptors all stem from a man aged 18 to 30 in good health.

A few counts support this clone. Other DNA variants within this sample encode the same CDR3. CDR3 coding DNA: TGTGCCAGCAGTTACCTGGAGACCCAGTACTTC. It encodes CASSYLETQYF. The J gene is TRBJ2-5, the V gene TRBV6-5; unclear D gene. This CDR3 has 11 amino acids. Germline V gives CDR1 MNHEY, CDR2 SVGAGI. Trimming took 2 bases from V and 5 from J, leaving 3 bases between them.

This chain uses TRBV25-1 with TRBJ2-1; 11 bases match TRBD2. Trimming cost V 4 bases and J 7 bases; bases outside gene matches: 3. Germline V gene data show CDR1 as MGHDK and CDR2 as SYGVNS. The CDR3 runs 14 residues. The CDR3 spells CASSVRTSGNEQFF. The DNA for the CDR3 is TGTGCCAGCAGTGTCAGGACTAGCGGGAATGAGCAGTTCTTC.

The chain combines TRBV30 with TRBJ2-2, with TRBD2 matching 9 bases. The CDR3 consists of 19 residues. J lost 3 bases, V lost 5 bases, and 19 bases had no gene match. Germline CDR1 reads GTSNPN; CDR2 reads SVGIG (reference sequence). The CDR3 DNA follows: TGTGCCTGGGGGAGGGGTGGTCGGAGACTAGCGGCCTACACCGGGGAGCTGTTTTTT. The encoded protein is CAWGRGGRRLAAYTGELFF. Drawing the rest from reference TRBV30 and TRBJ2-2, the complete variable domain is SQTIHQWPATLVQPVGSPLSLECTVEGTSNPNLYWYRQAAGRGLQLLFYSVGIGQISSEVPQNLSASRPQDRQFILSSKKLLLSDSGFYLCAWGRGGRRLAAYTGELFFGEGSRLTVL.

This clone has a handful of counts. This sequence joins TRBV6-4 and TRBJ1-1; D gene ambiguous. The CDR3 covers 13 residues. Trimming took off 3 bases at V and 0 bases at J, with 5 bases between the two ends. The germline gives CDR1 MRHNA, CDR2 SNTAGT. The CDR3 DNA sequence: TGTGCCAGCAGTGAAGGCCTGAACACTGAAGCTTTCTTT. Its protein is CASSEGLNTEAFF.

The V and J genes are TRBV28 and TRBJ1-2; 7 bases fit TRBD1. From germline, CDR1 is MDHEN and CDR2 SYDVKM. J gave up 5 bases and V 2 bases, and 5 bases lay outside the gene matches. The CDR3 extends over 14 amino acids. CDR3 sequence: CASSLTGDAYGYTF. The DNA for the CDR3 is TGTGCCAGCAGTTTAACAGGGGACGCGTATGGCTACACCTTC.

The chain recombines TRBV29-1 with TRBJ1-1; D gene uncertain. V dropped 4 bases and J dropped 4 bases, with 13 bases sitting between them. This CDR3 region has 13 residues. From germline, CDR1 is SQVTM and CDR2 ANQGSEA. CDR3 nucleotide sequence: TGCAGCGTTGCTAGGGAAGTCGGCACTGAAGCTTTCTTT. Amino acids: CSVAREVGTEAFF.

The chain recombines TRBV19 with TRBJ2-2; weak D call: TRBD2 (5 bases). The CDR3 has 15 residues. The V gene's germline CDR1 is LNHDA and CDR2 SQIVND (reference sequence). Trimming took 8 bases from V and 6 from J, leaving 19 bases between them. CDR3 protein: CASRPLLGLPGELFF. The DNA of the CDR3 is TGTGCCAGTCGGCCTCTACTAGGTTTGCCCGGGGAGCTGTTTTTT.

Points on this clone: The sample contains more than one DNA sequence encoding this CDR3. The chain carries TRBV5-6 and TRBJ2-7; D gene ambiguous. Trimming cost V 0 bases and J 3 bases, with 7 bases left between them. CDR3 length: 13 residues. The germline V gene encodes CDR1 SGHDT and CDR2 YYEEEE. CDR3 nucleotide sequence: TGTGCCAGCAGCTTGGGTCAAAGCTACGAGCAGTACTTC. This encodes CASSLGQSYEQYF.

The chain carries TRBV6-4 and TRBJ2-5; no definite D call. Germline assignment: CDR1 MRHNA and CDR2 SNTAGT. Trimming removed 2 bases at V and 0 bases at J, with 16 bases between. CDR3 length: 17 amino acids. The CDR3 loop is CASSDPTWWGYQETQYF. In nucleotides, the CDR3 is TGTGCCAGCAGTGACCCTACCTGGTGGGGATACCAAGAGACCCAGTACTTC.

The chain carries TRBV4-1 and TRBJ2-7; 11 nucleotides agree with TRBD2. With V trimmed by 3 bases and J by 3 bases, 4 bases remained unmatched. The CDR3 has 15 residues. Germline lookup yields CDR1 MGHRA and CDR2 YSYEKL. CDR3 DNA: TGCGCCAGCAGCCACCTAGCGGGGGGCAACTACGAGCAGTACTTC. Translation gives CASSHLAGGNYEQYF.

This chain connects TRBV5-1 to TRBJ2-1; D gene unclear. Trimming took off 0 bases at V and 0 bases at J, with 10 bases between the two ends. This CDR3 has 16 residues. In germline, CDR1 is SGHRS, CDR2 YFSETQ. The CDR3 bases are TGCGCCAGCAGCTTGGTCGCCGATTCCTCCTACAATGAGCAGTTCTTC. Protein product: CASSLVADSSYNEQFF.

The chain joins TRBV10-2 to TRBJ2-3; 8 positions agree with TRBD1. The CDR3 is 13 amino acids. Trimming removed 6 bases from V and 4 bases from J; junction bases left unmatched: 3. CDR1 is WSHSY and CDR2 is SAAADI in the germline V gene. DNA for the CDR3: TGCGCCAGCAGGGAACAGGGGGCAGATACGCAGTATTTT. It specifies CASREQGADTQYF.

The rearrangement joins TRBV5-1 to TRBJ2-3; the match to TRBD1 covers 7 bases. The germline V gene has CDR1 SGHRS and CDR2 YFSETQ. The CDR3 is 17 amino acids. V lost 2 bases, J lost 2 bases, and 11 bases stayed unmatched. In DNA form, the CDR3 reads TGCGCCAGCAGCTTAGGGGGCTCTCGTCTTCTCACAGATACGCAGTATTTT. This encodes CASSLGGSRLLTDTQYF.

This clone was detected once. J is TRBJ2-7 and V is TRBV18; D is tentatively TRBD1 or TRBD2 (5 bases each). From germline, CDR1 is KGHSH and CDR2 LQKENI. The length of the CDR3 is 16 residues. The V and J ends lost 2 bases and 2 bases respectively, with 16 bases between them. The DNA for the CDR3 is TGTGCCAGCTCACCAACTTCGGGACGCAAGACCTACGAGCAGTACTTC. This translates into CASSPTSGRKTYEQYF.

This clone was detected only once. V is TRBV7-8 and J is TRBJ1-1; D unresolved. This CDR3 region has 14 residues. Germline CDR1 and CDR2: SGHVS and FQNEAQ. Trimming shortened V by 1 base and J by 11 bases, and 17 bases separated the two germline ends. In DNA form, the CDR3 reads TGTGCCAGCAGCTTAGTCGCATCTCAAGACGGGGCTTTCTTT. This sequence encodes CASSLVASQDGAFF.

This clone was observed once. The CDR3: CASRFGTLNTGELFF. The CDR3 DNA sequence: TGTGCCAGCAGATTTGGGACTTTGAACACCGGGGAGCTGTTTTTT. The chain carries TRBV6-5 and TRBJ2-2; maybe TRBD2 (6 bases). The V end was cut by 6 bases, the J end by 1 base, with 12 bases between. Germline CDR1 is MNHEY and CDR2 is SVGAGI. The CDR3 spans 15 residues.

The V call is TRBV10-3, the J call TRBJ2-1; D possibly corresponds to TRBD2 (6 bases). This CDR3 comprises 15 residues. The ends were cut back, 4 bases at V and 0 bases at J, with 10 bases in the middle. Germline CDR1 ENHRY, CDR2 SYGVKD. The CDR3 coding sequence is TGTGCCATCAGTGTAGCGGAAAGCTCCTACAATGAGCAGTTCTTC. Protein sequence: CAISVAESSYNEQFF.

The chain recombines TRBV28 with TRBJ2-7; TRBD1 matches 9 bases. Trimming cost V 5 bases and J 4 bases; bases outside gene matches: 6. In germline, CDR1 is MDHEN, CDR2 SYDVKM. The CDR3 extends over 14 amino acids. In nucleotides, the CDR3 is TGTGCCAGCAGTCTAGGCGGGACAGGGTACGAGCAGTACTTC. Translated, it gives CASSLGGTGYEQYF.

This clone is a singleton in its sample. The genes are TRBV14 and TRBJ2-3; D ambiguous. The CDR3 has 14 residues. V gave up 1 base and J gave up 3 bases, with 8 bases separating them. In germline, CDR1 is SGHDN, CDR2 FVKESK. The CDR3 is CASSQGGHTDTQYF. CDR3 sequence (DNA): TGTGCCAGCAGCCAAGGTGGCCATACAGATACGCAGTATTTT.

Concerning this clone: Possible read error: a much larger clone is one base away. This specimen includes other DNA sequences encoding the same CDR3. CDR3 coding DNA: TGTGCCAGCAGCTCGGCCTACGAGCAGTACTTC. Translated, it gives CASSSAYEQYF. The chain recombines TRBV7-8 with TRBJ2-7; D gene uncertain. The V end was cut by 4 bases, the J end by 2 bases, with 3 bases between. CDR1 and CDR2 from the germline V gene are SGHVS and FQNEAQ. The CDR3 consists of 11 residues.

A remark on this clone: The sample carries other DNA sequences with the same CDR3. The chain joins TRBV10-3 to TRBJ2-1; the D is unclear. The CDR3 covers 13 residues. Trimming pared 2 bases from V and 2 bases from J, leaving 4 bases between. Germline V gives CDR1 ENHRY, CDR2 SYGVKD. The CDR3: CAISEGPYNEQFF. The CDR3, as DNA: TGTGCCATCAGTGAGGGGCCCTACAATGAGCAGTTCTTC.

The V gene is TRBV6-4, the J gene TRBJ1-4, with 8 bases fitting TRBD1. CDR1 MRHNA and CDR2 SNTAGT come from the germline V gene. The junction had 10 bases not matched to a gene; V was cut back by 1 base and J by 0 bases. The length of the CDR3 is 19 residues. Written as DNA, the CDR3 is TGTGCCAGCAGTGACTTAGGACAGGGCACAGGAACAACTAATGAAAAACTGTTTTTT. Protein: CASSDLGQGTGTTNEKLFF.